The TCR beta chain described here comes from a study of cytomegalovirus exposure and HLA in healthy donors. Researchers ran the PCR with 60 Vbeta and 13 Jbeta primers. Profiling relied on immunoSEQ multiplex PCR, and the TCRdb table lists in-frame clones only, not all of them. The sample holds approximately 200,000 clones; around 74% are singletons and the top ten take less than 2%. Material for sequencing was PBMCs. The TCR was taken from a girl aged 5-17 years in good health and CMV-seropositive.

The chain's CDR3 is CASSLGVGGYQPQHF. For the CDR3, the DNA is TGTGCCAGCAGCTTGGGGGTGGGGGGTTATCAGCCCCAGCATTTT. V is TRBV7-2 and J is TRBJ1-5, with D perhaps matching TRBD1 (5 bases). Germline-derived CDR1 and CDR2 are SGHTA and FQGNSA. This CDR3 is 15 amino acids long. Deletions cut 3 bases from V and 5 bases from J, with 14 bases between.